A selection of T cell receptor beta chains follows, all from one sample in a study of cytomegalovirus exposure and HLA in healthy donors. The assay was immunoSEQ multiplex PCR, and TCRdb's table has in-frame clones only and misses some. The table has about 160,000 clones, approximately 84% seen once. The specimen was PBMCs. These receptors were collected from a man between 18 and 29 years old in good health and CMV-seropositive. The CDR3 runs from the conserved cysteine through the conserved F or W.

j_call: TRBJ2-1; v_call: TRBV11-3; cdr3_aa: CASSQTGGGSSYNEQFF
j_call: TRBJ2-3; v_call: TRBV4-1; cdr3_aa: CASSHPRGELGTDTQYF
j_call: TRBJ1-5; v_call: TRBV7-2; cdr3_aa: CASSFSVGNQPQHF
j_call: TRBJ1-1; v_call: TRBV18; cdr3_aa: CASSTGQNTEAFF
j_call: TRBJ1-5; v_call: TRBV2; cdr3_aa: CATRQGASGNQPQHF
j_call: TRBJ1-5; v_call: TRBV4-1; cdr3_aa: CASSQDLSDTNQPQHF
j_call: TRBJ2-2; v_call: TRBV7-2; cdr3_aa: CASSLSRTSGGRELFF
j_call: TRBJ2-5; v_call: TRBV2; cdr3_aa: CASRVQTQYF
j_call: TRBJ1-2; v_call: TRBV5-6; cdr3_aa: CASSGDNSNYGYTF
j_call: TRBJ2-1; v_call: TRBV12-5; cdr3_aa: CASGLGLIRGLYNEQFF
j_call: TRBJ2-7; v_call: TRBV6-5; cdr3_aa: CATSRGKIAYEQYF
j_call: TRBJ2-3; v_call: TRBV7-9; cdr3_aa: CASGAGGLTDTQYF
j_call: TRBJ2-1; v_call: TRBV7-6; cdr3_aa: CASSQRGGASEQFF
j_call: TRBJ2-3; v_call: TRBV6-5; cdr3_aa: CASREGLVSDTQYF
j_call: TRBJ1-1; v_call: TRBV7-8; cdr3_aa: CASSEGQLENTEAFF
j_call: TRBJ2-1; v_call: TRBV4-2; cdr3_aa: CASSQSLGQGAEEQFF
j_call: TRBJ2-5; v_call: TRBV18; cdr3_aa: CASSSLRETQYF
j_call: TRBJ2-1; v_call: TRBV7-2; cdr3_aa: CASLERGNHNEQFF
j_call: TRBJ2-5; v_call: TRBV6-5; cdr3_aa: CASSQTGTSKETQYF
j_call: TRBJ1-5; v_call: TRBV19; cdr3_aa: CASSSSRGLFLWNQPQHF
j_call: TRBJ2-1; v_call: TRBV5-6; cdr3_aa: CASSLAGRGALNEQFF
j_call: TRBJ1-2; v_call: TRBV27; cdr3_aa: CASSFAGSGYTF
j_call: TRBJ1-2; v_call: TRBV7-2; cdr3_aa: CASSSDRGNGYTF
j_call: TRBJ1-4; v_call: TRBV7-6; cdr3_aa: CASTLSGGSNEKLFF
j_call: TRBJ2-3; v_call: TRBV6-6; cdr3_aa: CASTSTDTQYF
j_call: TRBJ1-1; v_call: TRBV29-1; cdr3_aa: CSAGSATANTEAFF
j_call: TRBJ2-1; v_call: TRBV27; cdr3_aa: CASSPPGLLYNEQFF
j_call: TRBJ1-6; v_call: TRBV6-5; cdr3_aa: CASSYWGSSYNSPLHF
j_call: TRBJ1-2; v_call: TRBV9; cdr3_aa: CASSVGPSYGYTF
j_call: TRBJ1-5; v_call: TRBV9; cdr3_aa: CASSYDGQDNQPQHF